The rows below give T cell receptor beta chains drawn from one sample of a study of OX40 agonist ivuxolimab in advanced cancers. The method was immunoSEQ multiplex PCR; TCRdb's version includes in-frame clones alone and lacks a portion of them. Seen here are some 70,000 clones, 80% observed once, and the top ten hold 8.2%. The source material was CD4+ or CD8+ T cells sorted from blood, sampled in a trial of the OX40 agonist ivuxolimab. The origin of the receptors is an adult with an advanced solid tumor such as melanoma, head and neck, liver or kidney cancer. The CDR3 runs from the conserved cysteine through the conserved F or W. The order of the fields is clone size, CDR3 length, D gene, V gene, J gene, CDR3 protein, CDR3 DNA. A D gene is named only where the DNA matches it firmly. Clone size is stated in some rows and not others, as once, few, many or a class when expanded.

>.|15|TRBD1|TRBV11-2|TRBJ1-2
CASSPTGVSRGGYTF
TGTGCCAGCAGCCCAACAGGGGTCTCTCGGGGCGGCTACACCTTC
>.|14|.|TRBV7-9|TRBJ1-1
CASSLRSAETEAFF
TGTGCCAGCAGCCTGCGAAGCGCTGAGACTGAAGCTTTCTTT
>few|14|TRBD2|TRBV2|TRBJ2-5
CASKEGTSQETQYF
TGTGCCAGCAAGGAAGGGACTAGCCAAGAGACCCAGTACTTC
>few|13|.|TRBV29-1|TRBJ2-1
CSVGVSSYNEQFF
TGCAGCGTTGGAGTGAGCTCCTACAATGAGCAGTTCTTC
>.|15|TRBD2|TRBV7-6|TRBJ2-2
CASSPGGARPGELFF
TGTGCCAGCAGCCCCGGGGGGGCCCGTCCCGGGGAGCTGTTTTTT
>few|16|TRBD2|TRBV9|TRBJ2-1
CASSVGLTSGYNEQFF
TGTGCCAGCAGCGTAGGTCTGACTAGCGGGTACAATGAGCAGTTCTTC
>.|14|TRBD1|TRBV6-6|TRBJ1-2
CASRWGRGIGGYTF
TGTGCCAGCCGGTGGGGCAGGGGGATAGGTGGCTACACCTTC
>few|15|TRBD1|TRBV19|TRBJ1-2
CASSFFTGGGYGYTF
TGTGCCAGTAGTTTCTTCACAGGGGGCGGTTATGGCTACACCTTC
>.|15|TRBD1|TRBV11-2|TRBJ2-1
CASRTPGQGGGRQFF
TGTGCCAGCAGAACCCCGGGACAGGGGGGTGGTAGGCAGTTCTTC
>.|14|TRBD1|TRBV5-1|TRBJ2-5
CASSRMDRVETQYF
TGCGCCAGCAGCCGAATGGACAGGGTAGAGACCCAGTACTTC
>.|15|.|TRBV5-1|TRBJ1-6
CASSLEAEEGSPLHF
TGCGCCAGCAGCTTGGAGGCAGAAGAAGGTTCACCCCTCCACTTT
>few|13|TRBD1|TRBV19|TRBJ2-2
CAGRDRSTGELFF
TGTGCCGGTCGGGACAGATCCACCGGGGAGCTGTTTTTT
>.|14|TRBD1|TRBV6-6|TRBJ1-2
CASSLTTGGSGYTF
TGTGCCAGCAGTTTAACTACAGGGGGCAGTGGCTACACCTTC
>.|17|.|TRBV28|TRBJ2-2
CASSLLSFSANTGELFF
TGTGCCAGCAGTTTATTGAGTTTTTCTGCGAACACCGGGGAGCTGTTTTTT
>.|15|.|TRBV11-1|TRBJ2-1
CASPRVGARPNEQFF
TGTGCCAGCCCCCGTGTTGGTGCCCGTCCCAATGAGCAGTTCTTC
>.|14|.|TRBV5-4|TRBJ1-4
CASSPGGTNEKLFF
TGTGCCAGCAGCCCGGGGGGCACTAATGAAAAACTGTTTTTT
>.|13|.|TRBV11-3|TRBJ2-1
CASRPSGGNEQFF
TGTGCCAGCAGGCCCAGTGGCGGCAATGAGCAGTTCTTC
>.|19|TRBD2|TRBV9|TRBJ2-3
CASSVGRVTSGISTDTQYF
TGTGCCAGCAGCGTAGGTCGTGTGACTAGCGGGATTAGCACAGATACGCAGTATTTT
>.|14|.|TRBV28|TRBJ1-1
CASSQIQGRTEAFF
TGTGCCAGCAGCCAGATCCAGGGGAGGACTGAAGCTTTCTTT
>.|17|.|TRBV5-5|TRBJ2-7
CASSLDTGTGGGYEQYF
TGTGCCAGCAGCTTAGACACGGGGACAGGCGGGGGGTACGAGCAGTACTTC
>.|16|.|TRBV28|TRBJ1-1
CASSSPGHRLNTEAFF
TGTGCCAGCAGTTCCCCCGGCCACAGACTTAACACTGAAGCTTTCTTT
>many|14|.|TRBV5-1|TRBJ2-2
CASSAAVGTGELFF
TGCGCCAGCAGCGCCGCCGTAGGCACCGGGGAGCTGTTTTTT
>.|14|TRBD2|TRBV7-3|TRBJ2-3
CASSNGLAGGTQYF
TGTGCCAGCAGCAACGGGCTAGCGGGAGGTACGCAGTATTTT
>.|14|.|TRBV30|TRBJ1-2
CAWAPPRPGAVYTF
TGTGCCTGGGCACCCCCTCGACCAGGGGCGGTCTACACCTTC
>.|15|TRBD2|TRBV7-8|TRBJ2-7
CASSFTSGSNYEQYF
TGTGCCAGCAGCTTTACTAGCGGGAGCAACTACGAGCAGTACTTC
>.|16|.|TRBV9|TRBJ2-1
CALSEGDLSSYNEQFF
TGTGCCCTATCCGAAGGGGATCTAAGCTCCTACAATGAGCAGTTCTTC
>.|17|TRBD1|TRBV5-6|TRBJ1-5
CASSRRSGQGSNQPQHF
TGTGCCAGCAGCAGGCGATCGGGACAGGGTAGCAATCAGCCCCAGCATTTT
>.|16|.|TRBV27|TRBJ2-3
CASSATPGTFRDTQYF
TGTGCCAGCTCGGCGACACCCGGGACTTTCCGGGATACGCAGTATTTT
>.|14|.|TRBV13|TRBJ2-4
CASSRQGGKNIQYF
TGTGCCAGCAGCCGTCAGGGTGGCAAAAACATTCAGTACTTC
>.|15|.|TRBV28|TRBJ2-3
CASSFSVPSTDTQYF
TGTGCCAGCAGTTTCTCGGTCCCTAGCACAGATACGCAGTATTTT
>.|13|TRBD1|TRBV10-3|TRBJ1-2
CAATPDRDDGYTF
TGTGCCGCTACTCCTGACAGGGACGATGGCTACACCTTC
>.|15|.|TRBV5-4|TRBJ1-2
CASSLPAQGVYGYTF
TGTGCCAGCTCCCTCCCCGCCCAGGGAGTTTATGGCTACACCTTC
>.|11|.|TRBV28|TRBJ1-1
CASRGFAEAFF
TGTGCCAGCAGAGGGTTCGCTGAAGCTTTCTTT
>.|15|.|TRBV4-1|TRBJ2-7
CASSQPRQGLYEQYF
TGCGCCAGCAGCCAGCCTCGACAGGGACTCTACGAGCAGTACTTC
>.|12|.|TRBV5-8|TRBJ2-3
CASSLDTDTQYF
TGTGCCAGCAGCCTGGACACAGATACGCAGTATTTT
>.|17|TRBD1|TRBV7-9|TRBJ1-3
CASSATGTGNSGNTIYF
TGTGCCAGCAGCGCAACCGGGACAGGGAACTCTGGAAACACCATATATTTT
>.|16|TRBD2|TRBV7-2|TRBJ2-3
CASSFSGRPTTDTQYF
TGTGCCAGCAGCTTTAGCGGGAGGCCTACCACAGATACGCAGTATTTT
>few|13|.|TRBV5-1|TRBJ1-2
CASRVEGGSVYTF
TGCGCCAGCAGAGTCGAAGGGGGTAGTGTCTACACCTTC
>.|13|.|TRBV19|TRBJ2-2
CASTGRTTGELFF
TGTGCCAGTACGGGGAGAACGACCGGGGAGCTGTTTTTT
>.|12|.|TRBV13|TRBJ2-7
CASSLGGKEQYF
TGTGCCAGCAGCTTAGGTGGGAAAGAGCAGTACTTC
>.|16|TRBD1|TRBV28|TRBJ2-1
CASRKGGTGENNEQFF
TGTGCCAGCAGAAAGGGGGGGACAGGGGAGAACAATGAGCAGTTCTTC
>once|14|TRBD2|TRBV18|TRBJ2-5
CASRRTSGQETQYF
TGTGCCAGCCGGCGGACTAGCGGACAAGAGACCCAGTACTTC
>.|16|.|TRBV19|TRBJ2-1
CASSTRRGRTYNEQFF
TGTGCCAGTAGTACTAGGAGAGGTCGAACCTACAATGAGCAGTTCTTC
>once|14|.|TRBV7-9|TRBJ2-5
CASSSGQGGETQYF
TGTGCCAGCAGCTCCGGACAGGGAGGGGAGACCCAGTACTTC
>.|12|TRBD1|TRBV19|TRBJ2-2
CATANRGGELFF
TGTGCCACCGCAAACAGGGGAGGGGAGCTGTTTTTT